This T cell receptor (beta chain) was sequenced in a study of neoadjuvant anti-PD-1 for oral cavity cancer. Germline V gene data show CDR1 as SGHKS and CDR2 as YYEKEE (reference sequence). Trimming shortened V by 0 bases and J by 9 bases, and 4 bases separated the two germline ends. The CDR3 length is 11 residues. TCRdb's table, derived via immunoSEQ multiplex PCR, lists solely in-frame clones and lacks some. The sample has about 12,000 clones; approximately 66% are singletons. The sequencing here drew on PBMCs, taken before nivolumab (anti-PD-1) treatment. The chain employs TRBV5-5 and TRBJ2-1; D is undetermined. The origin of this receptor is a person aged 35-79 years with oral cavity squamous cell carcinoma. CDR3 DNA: TGTGCCAGCAGCTTGGTGGTTGAGCAGTTCTTC. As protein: CASSLVVEQFF.